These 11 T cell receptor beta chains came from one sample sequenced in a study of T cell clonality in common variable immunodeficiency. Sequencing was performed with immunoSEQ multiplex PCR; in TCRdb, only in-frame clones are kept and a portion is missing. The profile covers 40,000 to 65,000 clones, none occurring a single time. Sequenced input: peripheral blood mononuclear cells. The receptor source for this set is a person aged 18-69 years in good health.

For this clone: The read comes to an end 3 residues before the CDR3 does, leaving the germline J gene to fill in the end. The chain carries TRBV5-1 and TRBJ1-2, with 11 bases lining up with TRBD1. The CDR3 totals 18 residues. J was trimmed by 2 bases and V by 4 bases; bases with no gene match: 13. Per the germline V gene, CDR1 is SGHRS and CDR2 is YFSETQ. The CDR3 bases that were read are TGCGCCAGCAGCAGTCGACCGGGACAGGGGGGGATGAACTATGGC. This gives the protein CASSSRPGQGGMNYG. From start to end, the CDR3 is CASSSRPGQGGMNYGYTF.

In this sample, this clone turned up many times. Here the CDR3 reads CSASGGATQYF. The CDR3 bases that were read are TGCAGTGCTAGCGGCGGCGCTACG. The chain combines TRBV20-1 with TRBJ2-3; the D is unclear. The read gets to within 3 residues of the CDR3 end, and the germline J gene fills in the rest. Germline V CDR1 and CDR2: DFQATT, SNEGSKA (reference sequence). The CDR3 totals 11 residues. The germline V and J ends were trimmed by 3 bases and 8 bases, with 9 bases remaining between them.

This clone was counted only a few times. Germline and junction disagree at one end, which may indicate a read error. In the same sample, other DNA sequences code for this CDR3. Incomplete CDR3 DNA: TGTGCCAGCTCACCAGCCGGATTTGGGCATTCGAGCTCTGGAAACACA. Translated, it gives CASSPAGFGHSSSGNT. The whole CDR3 is CASSPAGFGHSSSGNTIYF. The chain links TRBV18 to TRBJ1-3; no definite D call. The read terminates 3 residues before the CDR3 end, so the remaining end is supplied by the germline J gene. Germline V gene sequence: CDR1 KGHSH, CDR2 LQKENI. CDR3 length equals 19 residues. Complete variable domain (other parts from reference TRBV18 and TRBJ1-3): NAGVMQNPRHLVRRRGQEARLRCSPMKGHSHVYWYRQLPEEGLKFMVYLQKENIIDESGMPKERFSAEFPKEGPSILRIQQVVRGDSAAYFCASSPAGFGHSSSGNTIYFGEGSWLTVV.

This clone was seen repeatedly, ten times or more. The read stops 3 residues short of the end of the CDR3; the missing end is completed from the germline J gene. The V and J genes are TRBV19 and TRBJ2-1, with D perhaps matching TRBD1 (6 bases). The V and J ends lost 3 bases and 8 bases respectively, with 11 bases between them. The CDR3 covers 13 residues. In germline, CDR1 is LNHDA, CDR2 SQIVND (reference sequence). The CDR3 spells CASSMARGHEQFF. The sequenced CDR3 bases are TGTGCCAGTAGTATGGCCAGGGGACATGAG.

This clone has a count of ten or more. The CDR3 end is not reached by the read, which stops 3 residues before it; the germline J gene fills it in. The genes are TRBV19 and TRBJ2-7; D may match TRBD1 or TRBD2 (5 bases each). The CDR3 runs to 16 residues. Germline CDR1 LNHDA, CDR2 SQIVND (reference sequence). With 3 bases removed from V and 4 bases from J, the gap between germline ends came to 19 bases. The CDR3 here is CASSMESGTGAYEQYF. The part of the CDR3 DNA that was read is TGTGCCAGTAGTATGGAGTCGGGAACAGGTGCATACGAG.

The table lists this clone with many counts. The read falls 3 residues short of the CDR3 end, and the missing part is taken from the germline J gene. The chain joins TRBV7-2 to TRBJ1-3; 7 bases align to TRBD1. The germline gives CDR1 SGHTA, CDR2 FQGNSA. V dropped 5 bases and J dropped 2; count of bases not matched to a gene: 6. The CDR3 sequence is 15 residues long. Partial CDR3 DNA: TGTGCCAGCAGCCCCCAGGGGGTTGCTGGAAACACC. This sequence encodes CASSPQGVAGNT. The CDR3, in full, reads CASSPQGVAGNTIYF.

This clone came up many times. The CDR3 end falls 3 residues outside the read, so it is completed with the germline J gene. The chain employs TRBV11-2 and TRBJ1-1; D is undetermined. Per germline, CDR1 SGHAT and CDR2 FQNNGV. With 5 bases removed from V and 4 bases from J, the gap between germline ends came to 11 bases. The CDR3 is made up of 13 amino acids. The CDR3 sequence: CASSLRASTEAFF. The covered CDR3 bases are TGTGCCAGCAGCCTTAGGGCGAGCACTGAA. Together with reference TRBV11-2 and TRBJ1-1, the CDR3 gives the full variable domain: EAGVAQSPRYKIIEKRQSVAFWCNPISGHATLYWYQQILGQGPKLLIQFQNNGVVDDSQLPKDRFSAERLKGVDSTLKIQPAKLEDSAVYLCASSLRASTEAFFGQGTRLTVV.

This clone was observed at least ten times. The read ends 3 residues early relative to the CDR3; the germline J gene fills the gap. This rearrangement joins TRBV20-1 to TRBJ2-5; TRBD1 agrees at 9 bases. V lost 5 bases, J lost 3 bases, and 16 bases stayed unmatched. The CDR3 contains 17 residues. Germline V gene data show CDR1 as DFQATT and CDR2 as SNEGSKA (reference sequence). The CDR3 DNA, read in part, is TGCAGTGCTCATACGGGACAGGGTAGGATTGGAGAAGAGACC. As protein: CSAHTGQGRIGEET. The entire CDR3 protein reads CSAHTGQGRIGEETQYF.

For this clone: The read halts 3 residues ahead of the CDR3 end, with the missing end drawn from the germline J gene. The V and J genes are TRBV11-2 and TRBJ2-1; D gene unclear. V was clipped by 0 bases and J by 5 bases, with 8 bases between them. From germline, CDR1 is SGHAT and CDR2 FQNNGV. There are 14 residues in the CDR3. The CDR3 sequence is CASSLDRYNNEQFF. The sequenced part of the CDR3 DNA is TGTGCCAGCAGCTTAGACAGATACAACAATGAG.

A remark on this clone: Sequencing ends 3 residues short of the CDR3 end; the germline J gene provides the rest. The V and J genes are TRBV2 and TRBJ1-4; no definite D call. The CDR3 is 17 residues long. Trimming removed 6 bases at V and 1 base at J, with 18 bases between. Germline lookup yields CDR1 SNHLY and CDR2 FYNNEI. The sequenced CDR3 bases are TGTGCCAGCAGAGCGGCACCGAAGCGGCAAACTAATGAAAAA. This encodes CASRAAPKRQTNEK. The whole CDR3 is CASRAAPKRQTNEKLFF. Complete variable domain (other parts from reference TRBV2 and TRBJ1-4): EPEVTQTPSHQVTQMGQEVILRCVPISNHLYFYWYRQILGQKVEFLVSFYNNEISEKSEIFDDQFSVERPDGSNFTLKIRSTKLEDSAMYFCASRAAPKRQTNEKLFFGSGTQLSVL.

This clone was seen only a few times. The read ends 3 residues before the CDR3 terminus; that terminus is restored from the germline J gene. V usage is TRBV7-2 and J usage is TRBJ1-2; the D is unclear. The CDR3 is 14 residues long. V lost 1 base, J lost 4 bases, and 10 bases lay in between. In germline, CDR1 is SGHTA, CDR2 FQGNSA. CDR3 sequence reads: CASSLEVASYGYTF. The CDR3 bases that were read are TGTGCCAGCAGCTTAGAAGTCGCCAGCTATGGC.